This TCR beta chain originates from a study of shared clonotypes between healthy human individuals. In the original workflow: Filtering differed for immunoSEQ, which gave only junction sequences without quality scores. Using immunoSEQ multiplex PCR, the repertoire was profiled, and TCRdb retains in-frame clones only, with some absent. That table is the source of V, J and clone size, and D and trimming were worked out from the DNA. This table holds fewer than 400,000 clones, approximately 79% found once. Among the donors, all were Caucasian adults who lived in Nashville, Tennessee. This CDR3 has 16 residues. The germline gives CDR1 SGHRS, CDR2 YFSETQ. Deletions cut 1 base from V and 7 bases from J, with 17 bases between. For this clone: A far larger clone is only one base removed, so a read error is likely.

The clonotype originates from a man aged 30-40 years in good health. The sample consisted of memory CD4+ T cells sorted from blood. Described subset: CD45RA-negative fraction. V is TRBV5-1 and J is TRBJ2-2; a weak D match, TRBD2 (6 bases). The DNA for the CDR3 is TGCGCCAGCAGCTTGCCAGGAGGGCCCCACATCGGGGAGCTGTTTTTT. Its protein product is CASSLPGGPHIGELFF.